These 16 T cell receptor beta chains were sequenced from one sample in a study of CD8+CD57+ T cells in acquired aplastic anemia. Genomic DNA, the template, was used for profiling of the TCR beta VDJ and CDR3. TCRdb ran MiXCR on the reads and lists one entry per CDR3 protein. The profile shows hundreds of thousands of distinct CDR3 sequences, approximately 70% of them singletons. Sequences were obtained from sorted CD4+, CD8+, or CD8+CD57+ T cells (not recorded which) from PBMCs. The receptors were gathered from a human donor in good health, serving as a control.

This clonotype showed up just once. The junction does not match germline at one end; this may be a read error. The V and J genes are TRBV5-1 and TRBJ1-5; TRBD1 matches 7 bases. Germline V gene lookup returns CDR1 SGHRS and CDR2 YFSETQ. This CDR3 is 15 amino acids long. The CDR3 sequence is CATSRAQGGFQPQHF. The CDR3 coding sequence is TGCGCCACCAGCAGGGCTCAGGGGGGGTTTCAGCCCCAGCATTTT.

V gene TRBV5-1 combines with J gene TRBJ1-5; a possible D gene is TRBD1 (6 bases). CDR1 and CDR2 (germline): SGHRS, YFSETQ. V was shortened by 7 bases and J by 7 bases, with 12 bases between the two germline ends. The CDR3 consists of 12 residues. The CDR3 sequence is CASREGGQPQHF. The CDR3 DNA follows: TGCGCCAGCCGGGAGGGGGGGCAGCCCCAGCATTTT.

There are many counts of this clonotype. The genes are TRBV20-1 and TRBJ1-4, with a possible D match to TRBD1 (5 bases). Germline V gene data show CDR1 as DFQATT and CDR2 as SNEGSKA (reference sequence). The V end was cut by 1 base, the J end by 6 bases, with 12 bases between. The length of the CDR3 is 14 residues. CDR3 loop: CSARAGGSDEKLFF. In nucleotides, the CDR3 is TGCAGTGCTAGAGCTGGGGGGTCCGATGAAAAACTGTTTTTT.

The chain employs TRBV20-1 and TRBJ2-1; the D gene is possibly TRBD1 (5 bases). The CDR3 is 15 residues long. Germline assignment: CDR1 DFQATT and CDR2 SNEGSKA (reference sequence). The germline V and J ends were trimmed by 6 bases and 5 bases, with 20 bases remaining between them. CDR3 coding DNA: TGCAGTGCCCAGGACAAGGTGGACGCCGACAATGAGCAGTTCTTC. Translation gives CSAQDKVDADNEQFF.

A remark on this clonotype: The conserved phenylalanine or tryptophan normally closing the CDR3 is absent here, so this likely arose from a read error. V and J are TRBV20-1 and TRBJ2-1; no firm D call. From germline, CDR1 is DFQATT and CDR2 SNEGSKA (reference sequence). The length of the CDR3 is 14 residues. The CDR3 reads CSAADLSSYSEQFL. For the CDR3, the DNA is TGCAGTGCCGCCGACTTGAGCTCCTACAGTGAGCAGTTCCTC.

The genes are TRBV19 and TRBJ1-2; no clear D. Germline values: CDR1 LNHDA, CDR2 SQIVND (reference sequence). The ends were cut back, 4 bases at V and 6 bases at J, with 9 bases in the middle. This CDR3 comprises 12 residues. The CDR3 sequence: CASSKGYDGYTF. CDR3 bases: TGTGCCAGTAGTAAAGGGTACGATGGCTACACCTTC.

The chain couples TRBV7-6 to TRBJ1-6; tentatively, D is TRBD1 (5 bases). This CDR3 region has 14 residues. Per germline, CDR1 SGHVS and CDR2 FNYEAQ. V lost 6 bases and J 12 bases, leaving 18 bases between the germline ends. In DNA form, the CDR3 reads TGTGCCAGCAGTCCCGGGGCCGGGGGTTTACCCCTCCACTTT. Its translation: CASSPGAGGLPLHF.

The DNA of the CDR3 is TGTGCCAGCAGCGTCGGGGGGGGGCCCACTAGGACGCAGTATTTT. This translates into CASSVGGGPTRTQYF. The chain carries TRBV9 and TRBJ2-3; 8 bases map to TRBD2. CDR3 length equals 15 residues. Losses at the gene ends were 2 bases for V and 9 bases for J; bases not matched to a gene: 11. CDR1 SGDLS and CDR2 YYNGEE come from the germline V gene.

The J gene is TRBJ1-4, the V gene TRBV5-6; D is unclear. The length of the CDR3 is 19 residues. V lost 5 bases to trimming and J lost 0 bases, with 23 bases between them. Germline values: CDR1 SGHDT, CDR2 YYEEEE. Written as DNA, the CDR3 is TGTGCCAGCAGATTTGGAGCAGGTGCGGTGTCTGCAACTAATGAAAAACTGTTTTTT. Its translation: CASRFGAGAVSATNEKLFF.

The CDR3 is CASSCLNEEAFF. The CDR3, as DNA: TGTGCCAGCAGCTGTCTCAATGAAGAGGCTTTCTTT. The chain recombines TRBV9 with TRBJ1-1; D uncertain. Per germline, CDR1 SGDLS and CDR2 YYNGEE. This CDR3 contains 12 residues. V was clipped by 4 bases and J by 11 bases, with 15 bases between them.

Comments on this clonotype: This CDR3 is missing its conserved last phenylalanine or tryptophan, likely due to a read error. The DNA is left out, because the CDR3 cannot be placed on it with certainty; the CDR3 is given as TCRdb lists it. The chain uses TRBV7-3 and TRBJ1-4; TRBD1, as called in the table, went unchecked against the DNA. Germline CDR1 SGHTA, CDR2 FQGTGA. The CDR3 numbers 13 amino acids, ends counted. This chain's CDR3 is CASSQGRDNSLLH.

The chain employs TRBV2 and TRBJ2-3, with D perhaps assigned TRBD1 or TRBD2 (5 bases each). The V end was cut by 6 bases, the J end by 4 bases, with 14 bases between. Looked up from germline, CDR1 is SNHLY and CDR2 is FYNNEI. CDR3 length: 14 residues. Here the CDR3 reads CASSVRGRPDTQYF. In nucleotides, the CDR3 is TGTGCCAGCAGCGTTCGGGGCAGACCAGATACGCAGTATTTT.

In regard to this clonotype: One junction end disagrees with the germline gene, perhaps due to a read error. The chain uses TRBV5-1 and TRBJ2-7; D might be TRBD2 (6 bases). Germline V gene sequence: CDR1 SGHRS, CDR2 YFSETQ. The CDR3 is 13 residues long. The CDR3 sequence is CASKRRRDCRQYF. CDR3 DNA sequence: TGTGCCAGCAAGCGCCGGAGGGATTGTCGGCAGTACTTC.

Regarding this clonotype: A junction boundary mismatches the germline segment, possibly from a read error. V and J are TRBV19 and TRBJ1-5; TRBD1 is a possible D gene (5 bases). CDR3 length equals 17 residues. In germline, CDR1 is LNHDA, CDR2 SQIVND (reference sequence). The CDR3 sequence is CASSISGGVSYNEPQHF. Here the CDR3 DNA reads TGTGCCAGTAGTATTAGCGGGGGGGTTTCCTACAATGAGCCCCAGCATTTT.

This clonotype was counted at least ten times. The genes are TRBV5-1 and TRBJ2-3; D ambiguous. With 0 bases removed from V and 4 bases from J, the gap between germline ends came to 12 bases. Germline lookup yields CDR1 SGHRS and CDR2 YFSETQ. The CDR3 totals 15 residues. CDR3 DNA: TGCGCCAGCAGCTTGGATACGGCCAGAGCAGATACGCAGTATTTT. Amino acids: CASSLDTARADTQYF.

There are many counts of this clonotype. The chain links TRBV4-3 to TRBJ2-7; D unclear. The CDR3 runs 15 residues. In germline, CDR1 is LGHNA, CDR2 YSLEER. V was clipped by 1 base and J by 0 bases, with 10 bases between them. CDR3 loop: CASSQGLANSYEQYF. The CDR3, as DNA: TGCGCCAGCAGCCAAGGTTTGGCAAACTCCTACGAGCAGTACTTC.